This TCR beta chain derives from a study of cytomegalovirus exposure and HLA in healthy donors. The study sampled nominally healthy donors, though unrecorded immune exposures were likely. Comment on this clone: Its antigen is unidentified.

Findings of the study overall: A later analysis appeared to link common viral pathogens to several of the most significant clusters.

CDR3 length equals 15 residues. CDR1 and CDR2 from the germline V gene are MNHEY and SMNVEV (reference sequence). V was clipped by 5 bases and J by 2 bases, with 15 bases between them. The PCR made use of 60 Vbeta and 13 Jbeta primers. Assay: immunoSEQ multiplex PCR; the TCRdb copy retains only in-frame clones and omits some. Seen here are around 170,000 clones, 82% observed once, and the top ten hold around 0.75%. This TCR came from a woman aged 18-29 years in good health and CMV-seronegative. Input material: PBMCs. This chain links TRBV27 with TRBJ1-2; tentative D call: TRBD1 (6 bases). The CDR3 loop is CASSTDRRLNYGYTF. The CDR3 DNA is TGTGCCAGCAGTACAGACAGGAGACTAAACTATGGCTACACCTTC.